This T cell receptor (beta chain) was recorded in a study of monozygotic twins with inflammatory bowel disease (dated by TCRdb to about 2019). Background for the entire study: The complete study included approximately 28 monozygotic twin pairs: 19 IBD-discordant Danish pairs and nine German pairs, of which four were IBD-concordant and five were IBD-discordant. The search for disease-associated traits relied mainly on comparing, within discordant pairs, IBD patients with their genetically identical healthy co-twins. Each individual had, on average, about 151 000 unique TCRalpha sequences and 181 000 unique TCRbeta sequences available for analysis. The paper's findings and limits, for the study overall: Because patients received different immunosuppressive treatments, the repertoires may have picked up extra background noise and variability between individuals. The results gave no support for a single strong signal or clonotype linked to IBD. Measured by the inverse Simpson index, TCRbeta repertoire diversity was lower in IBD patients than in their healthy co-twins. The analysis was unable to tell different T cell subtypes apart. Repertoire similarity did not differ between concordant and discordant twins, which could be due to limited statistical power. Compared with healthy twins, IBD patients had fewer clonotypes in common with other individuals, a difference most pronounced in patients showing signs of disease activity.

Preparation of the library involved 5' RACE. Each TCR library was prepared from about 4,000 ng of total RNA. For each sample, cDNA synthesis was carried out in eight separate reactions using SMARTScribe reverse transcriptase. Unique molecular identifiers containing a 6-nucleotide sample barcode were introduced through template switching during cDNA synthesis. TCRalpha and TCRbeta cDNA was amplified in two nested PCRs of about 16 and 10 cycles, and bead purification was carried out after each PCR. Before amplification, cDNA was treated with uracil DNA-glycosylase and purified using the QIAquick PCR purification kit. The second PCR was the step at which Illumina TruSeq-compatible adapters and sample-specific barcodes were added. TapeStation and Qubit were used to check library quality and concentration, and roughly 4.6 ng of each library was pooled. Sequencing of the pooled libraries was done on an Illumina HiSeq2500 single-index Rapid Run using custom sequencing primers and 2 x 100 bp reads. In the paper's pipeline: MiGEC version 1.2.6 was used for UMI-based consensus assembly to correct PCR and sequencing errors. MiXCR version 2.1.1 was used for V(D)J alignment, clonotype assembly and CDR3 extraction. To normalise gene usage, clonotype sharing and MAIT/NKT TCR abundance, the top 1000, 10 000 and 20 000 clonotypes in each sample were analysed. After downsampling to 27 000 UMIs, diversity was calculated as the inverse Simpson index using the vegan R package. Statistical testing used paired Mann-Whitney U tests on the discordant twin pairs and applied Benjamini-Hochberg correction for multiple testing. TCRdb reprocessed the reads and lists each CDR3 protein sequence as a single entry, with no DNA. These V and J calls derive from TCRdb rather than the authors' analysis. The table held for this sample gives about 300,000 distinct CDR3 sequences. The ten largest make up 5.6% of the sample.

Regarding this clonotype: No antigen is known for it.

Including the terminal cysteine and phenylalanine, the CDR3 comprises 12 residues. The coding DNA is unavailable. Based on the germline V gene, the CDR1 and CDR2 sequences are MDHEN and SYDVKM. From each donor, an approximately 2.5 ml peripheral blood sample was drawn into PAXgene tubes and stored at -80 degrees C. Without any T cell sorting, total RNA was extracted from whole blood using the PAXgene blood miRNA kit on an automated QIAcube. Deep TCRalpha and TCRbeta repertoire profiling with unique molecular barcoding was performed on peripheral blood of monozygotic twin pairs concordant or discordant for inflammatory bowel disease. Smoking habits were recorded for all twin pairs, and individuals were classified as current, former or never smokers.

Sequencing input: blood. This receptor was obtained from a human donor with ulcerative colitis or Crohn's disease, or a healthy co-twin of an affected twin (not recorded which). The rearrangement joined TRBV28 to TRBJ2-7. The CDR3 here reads CACHSSNYEQYF.